This T cell receptor beta chain originates from a study of blood T cells in healthy people across ages. Regarding the study as a whole: Observed TCR beta diversity per million T cells went down as age went up. This fall followed a roughly linear course with age. Naive and antigen-experienced cells could not be conclusively compared, given unsorted PBMCs.

Every donor contributed 8 to 10 milliliters of peripheral blood by blood draw. On this clonotype itself: Its antigen is unknown.

The CDR3 length is 9 residues. CDR1 and CDR2 (germline): LGHNA, YNFKEQ. The authors ran a second PCR of 7 to 11 cycles using a sample-barcoded 5' primer and a J-beta primer mix. All cDNA molecules were each tagged by a template-switch adaptor with 12 random nucleotides. TCRdb reprocessed the 5' RACE reads with MiXCR, giving one entry per CDR3 protein. The table has 790,000 or so distinct CDR3 sequences, 45% to 70% seen once. Material: blood. The chain joins TRBV4-2 to TRBJ2-7; D not resolved. The TCR comes from a man aged 35 to 55 in good health. This CDR3 is CVVSHQQYF. CDR3 coding DNA: TGTGTGGTCAGCCACCAGCAGTACTTC.